Listed below are T cell receptor beta chains from one sample, sequenced in a study of PD-L1 blockade in urothelial cancer. Some clones are missing from TCRdb's copy, which holds only in-frame ones; the method was immunoSEQ multiplex PCR. The table has roughly 91,000 clones, about 85% seen once. Here the sequenced sample was PBMCs, taken around atezolizumab (anti-PD-L1) treatment. All receptors derive from a man in his 60s with urothelial cancer. CDR3s include the opening cysteine and the closing phenylalanine or tryptophan. D genes are given only for firm matches. The size of a clone is reported for some rows only, either as once, few or many, or as a class for expanded clones.

cdr3_aa	cdr3_nt	clone_size	d_call	v_call	j_call
CASSLVFGGGTEAFF	TGTGCCAGCAGCTTAGTGTTTGGGGGCGGAACTGAAGCTTTCTTT	.	.	TRBV7-2	TRBJ1-1
CASSETGTSGTHEQFF	TGCGCCAGCAGTGAGACTGGGACTAGCGGGACCCATGAGCAGTTCTTC	.	TRBD2	TRBV10-1	TRBJ2-1
CASSVAGGSGANVLTF	TGTGCCAGCAGCGTAGCAGGTGGGTCCGGGGCCAACGTCCTGACTTTC	.	.	TRBV9	TRBJ2-6
CASSFLAGGGGNTGELFF	TGTGCCAGCAGCTTTTTAGCCGGCGGGGGGGGGAACACCGGGGAGCTGTTTTTT	.	TRBD2	TRBV11-1	TRBJ2-2
CASSLFGTSDTDTQYF	TGTGCCAGCAGCTTATTCGGGACTAGCGACACAGATACGCAGTATTTT	.	TRBD2	TRBV7-3	TRBJ2-3
CASSLTETYEQYF	TGTGCCAGCAGCTTAACGGAGACTTACGAGCAGTACTTC	.	.	TRBV7-9	TRBJ2-7
CASSPRQSRELFF	TGTGCCAGCTCACCACGACAAAGCAGGGAGCTGTTTTTT	.	.	TRBV18	TRBJ2-2
CASSAFTGTGRQPQHF	TGTGCCAGCAGTGCATTTACCGGGACAGGGCGTCAGCCCCAGCATTTT	.	TRBD1	TRBV28	TRBJ1-5
CASSGLAGGAGELFF	TGTGCCAGCTCGGGACTAGCGGGGGGGGCCGGGGAGCTGTTTTTT	.	TRBD2	TRBV27	TRBJ2-2
CASREGAGDLNEQFF	TGTGCCTCCAGAGAGGGGGCAGGGGACTTAAATGAGCAGTTCTTC	once	.	TRBV7-6	TRBJ2-1
CASSIAPLSNNQPQHF	TGTGCCAGTAGTATAGCCCCCCTGAGCAACAATCAGCCCCAGCATTTT	.	.	TRBV19	TRBJ1-5
CASTTRGGPQDTQYF	TGTGCCAGTACTACTAGGGGGGGCCCGCAGGATACGCAGTATTTT	.	.	TRBV19	TRBJ2-3
CASSTGNEAFF	TGTGCCAGCAGTACAGGTAATGAAGCTTTCTTT	.	.	TRBV6-5	TRBJ1-1
CASSPPRGWADTQYF	TGTGCCAGCTCACCACCAAGGGGCTGGGCAGATACGCAGTATTTT	few	.	TRBV18	TRBJ2-3
CASGLVRQGRNNQPQHF	TGTGCTAGTGGTTTGGTACGGCAGGGCAGAAACAATCAGCCCCAGCATTTT	.	.	TRBV12-5	TRBJ1-5
CASSSQDRANEKLFF	TGTGCCAGCAGTTCCCAGGACAGGGCCAATGAAAAACTGTTTTTT	.	TRBD1	TRBV6-5	TRBJ1-4
CAISEPAGTGLSGNTIYF	TGTGCCATCAGTGAGCCTGCCGGGACAGGGCTTTCTGGAAACACCATATATTTT	.	TRBD1	TRBV10-3	TRBJ1-3
CASSSWTETSEKLFF	TGTGCCAGCAGCTCCTGGACAGAAACGAGTGAAAAACTGTTTTTT	.	.	TRBV7-3	TRBJ1-4
CASSLDGGGRLQETQYF	TGTGCCAGCAGCTTAGACGGCGGGGGGAGGCTCCAAGAGACCCAGTACTTC	few	TRBD2	TRBV7-8	TRBJ2-5
CASSLGGQEAQPQHF	TGCGCCAGCAGCTTGGGGGGACAGGAGGCTCAGCCCCAGCATTTT	.	TRBD1	TRBV5-1	TRBJ1-5
CASSLRELRLGELFF	TGTGCCAGCAGTTTAAGAGAACTTAGACTAGGGGAGCTGTTTTTT	.	.	TRBV27	TRBJ2-2
CASSGGQGGDGYTF	TGCGCCAGCAGCGGGGGACAGGGAGGTGATGGCTACACCTTC	.	TRBD1	TRBV5-1	TRBJ1-2
CASSPATTPIQYF	TGTGCCAGCTCACCGGCGACTACCCCTATTCAGTACTTC	.	.	TRBV18	TRBJ2-4
CASSVGRGVSTEAFF	TGTGCCAGCAGCGTAGGGCGGGGTGTGTCCACTGAAGCTTTCTTT	.	.	TRBV9	TRBJ1-1
CASSPQGRNTEAFF	TGTGCCAGCAGCCCACAGGGGCGGAACACTGAAGCTTTCTTT	.	TRBD1	TRBV7-3	TRBJ1-1
CASSRRGDGYNEQFF	TGTGCCAGCTCCAGGAGGGGAGATGGCTACAATGAGCAGTTCTTC	.	.	TRBV11-2	TRBJ2-1
CASSGRTVPNTEAFF	TGTGCCAGCAGCGGCCGGACAGTTCCGAACACTGAAGCTTTCTTT	.	.	TRBV11-3	TRBJ1-1
CASSLVSGTTNPKRNIQYF	TGTGCCAGCAGTTTAGTCTCCGGGACAACAAACCCAAAGAGGAACATTCAGTACTTC	.	.	TRBV27	TRBJ2-4
CAWKGGVYTGELFF	TGTGCCTGGAAGGGCGGGGTTTACACCGGGGAGCTGTTTTTT	.	.	TRBV30	TRBJ2-2
CASSTGTGGIQTQYF	TGTGCCAGTAGTACCGGGACAGGGGGCATTCAGACCCAGTACTTC	.	TRBD1	TRBV5-6	TRBJ2-5
CASSLVGTGGVQPQHF	TGTGCCAGCAGCTTAGTGGGGACAGGGGGCGTTCAGCCCCAGCATTTT	.	TRBD1	TRBV7-2	TRBJ1-5
CASSLTPGGTEAFF	TGTGCCAGCAGCTTAACGCCAGGCGGGACTGAAGCTTTCTTT	.	.	TRBV7-3	TRBJ1-1
CASSWGGVGETQYF	TGTGCCAGCTCCTGGGGGGGGGTCGGAGAGACCCAGTACTTC	.	TRBD2	TRBV6-1	TRBJ2-5
CASSGGGSNQLQHF	TGTGCCAGCAGTGGGGGGGGAAGCAATCAGCTCCAGCATTTT	.	.	TRBV27	TRBJ1-5
CASSFLNRAAQPQHF	TGTGCCAGCAGTTTTTTAAACAGGGCCGCACAGCCCCAGCATTTT	.	.	TRBV27	TRBJ1-5